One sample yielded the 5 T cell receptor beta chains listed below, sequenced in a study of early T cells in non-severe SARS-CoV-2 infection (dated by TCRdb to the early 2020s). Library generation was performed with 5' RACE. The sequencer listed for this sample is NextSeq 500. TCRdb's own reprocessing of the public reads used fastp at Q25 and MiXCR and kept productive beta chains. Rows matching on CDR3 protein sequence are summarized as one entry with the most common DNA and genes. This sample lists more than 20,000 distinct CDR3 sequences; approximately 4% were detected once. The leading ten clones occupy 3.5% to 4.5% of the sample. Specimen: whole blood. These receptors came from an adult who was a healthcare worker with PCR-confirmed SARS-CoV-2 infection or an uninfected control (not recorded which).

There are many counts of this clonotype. CDR3 sequence (DNA): TGTGCCAGCAGCTTAGGTAGCTGGGACTATGGCTACACCTTC. It is translated as CASSLGSWDYGYTF. The chain links TRBV7-2 to TRBJ1-2; D gene uncertain. Trimming took off 1 base at V and 3 bases at J, with 9 bases between the two ends. CDR1 is SGHTA and CDR2 is FQGNSA in the germline V gene. CDR3 size: 14 residues.

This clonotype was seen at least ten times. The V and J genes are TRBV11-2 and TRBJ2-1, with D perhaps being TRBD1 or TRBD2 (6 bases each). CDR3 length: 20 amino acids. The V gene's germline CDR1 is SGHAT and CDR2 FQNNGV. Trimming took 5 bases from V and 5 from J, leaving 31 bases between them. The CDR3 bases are TGTGCCAGCAGCCTGAGGGCTGGGACTGCCCCTGGGGGGCTGAACAATGAGCAGTTCTTC. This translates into CASSLRAGTAPGGLNNEQFF.

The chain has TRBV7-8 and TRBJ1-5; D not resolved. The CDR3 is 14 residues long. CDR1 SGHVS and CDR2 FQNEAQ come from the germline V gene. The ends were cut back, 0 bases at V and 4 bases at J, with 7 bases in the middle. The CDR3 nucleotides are TGTGCCAGCAGCTTAGCGCTGATTAATCAGCCCCAGCATTTT. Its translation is CASSLALINQPQHF.

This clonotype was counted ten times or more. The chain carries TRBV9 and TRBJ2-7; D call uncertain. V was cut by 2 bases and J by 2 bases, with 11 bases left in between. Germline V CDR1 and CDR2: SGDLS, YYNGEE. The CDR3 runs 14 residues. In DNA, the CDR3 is TGTGCCAGCAGCGTTGAGACCCACGCCTACGAGCAGTACTTC. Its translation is CASSVETHAYEQYF.

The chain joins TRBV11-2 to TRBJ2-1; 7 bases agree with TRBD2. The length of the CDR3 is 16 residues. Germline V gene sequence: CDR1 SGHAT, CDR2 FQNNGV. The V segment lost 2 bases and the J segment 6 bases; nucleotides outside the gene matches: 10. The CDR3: CASSLLRDYPINEQFF. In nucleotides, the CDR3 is TGTGCCAGCAGCTTACTCCGGGACTACCCAATCAATGAGCAGTTCTTC.